A single sample is the source of the 18 T cell receptor beta chains below, sequenced in a study of shared clonotypes between healthy human individuals. Generated by immunoSEQ multiplex PCR, the TCRdb table keeps only in-frame clones and is missing some. The sample consists of about 660,000 clones, 74% of them appearing once. Sequences were obtained from memory CD4+ T cells sorted from blood. Subset here: CD45RA-negative fraction. The source of these receptors is a woman in her twenties or thirties in good health.

The J gene is TRBJ1-5, the V gene TRBV11-2; perhaps TRBD1 as D (5 bases). The germline gives CDR1 SGHAT, CDR2 FQNNGV. The length of the CDR3 is 14 residues. V was trimmed by 8 bases and J by 4 bases, leaving 15 bases between them. CDR3 DNA: TGTGCCAGCGCACCCCAGGGCTTGAATCAGCCCCAGCATTTT. It encodes CASAPQGLNQPQHF.

The rearrangement links TRBV10-2 to TRBJ2-3; the match to TRBD2 covers 13 bases. V shed 3 bases, J shed 6 bases, and the junction held 3 bases outside the gene matches. Germline assignment: CDR1 WSHSY and CDR2 SAAADI. The CDR3 is 15 amino acids. The CDR3 region has the DNA TGCGCCAGCAGTGAAGAACTAGCGGGGGGGGATACGCAGTATTTT. This translates into CASSEELAGGDTQYF.

The rearrangement joins TRBV28 to TRBJ2-7; 9 nucleotides match TRBD1. There are 13 residues in the CDR3. Germline CDR1 and CDR2: MDHEN and SYDVKM. J lost 6 bases, V lost 6 bases, and 6 bases had no gene match. DNA of the CDR3: TGTGCCAGCAGGGCCGGGACAGGGCGCGAGCAGTACTTC. Amino acids: CASRAGTGREQYF.

This chain links TRBV15 with TRBJ1-5; possible D gene TRBD1, 5 bases. CDR1 and CDR2 from the germline V gene are LNHNV and YYDKDF (reference sequence). The CDR3 runs 13 residues. The V gene lost 5 bases and the J gene lost 10 bases, with 15 bases spanning the gap. Written as DNA, the CDR3 is TGTGCCACCAGCGGGGACCTCAGCCTACCCCAGCATTTT. Residues: CATSGDLSLPQHF.

The count of this clone is one. A much larger clone differs from this one at a single base, so this may be a read error. The V call is TRBV5-4, the J call TRBJ2-2; no clear D gene. V was clipped by 0 bases and J by 3 bases, with 3 bases between them. Germline assignment: CDR1 SGHNT and CDR2 YYREEE (reference sequence). This CDR3 is built from 13 residues. The DNA for the CDR3 is TGTGCCAGCAGCTTGGGTGACACCGGGGAGCTGTTTTTT. Protein: CASSLGDTGELFF.

A word on this clone: The sample carries other DNA sequences with the same CDR3. The CDR3: CASSYSEGNYGYTF. For the CDR3, the DNA is TGTGCCAGCAGTTACTCGGAGGGGAACTATGGCTACACCTTC. V gene TRBV6-6 combines with J gene TRBJ1-2, with D possibly TRBD1 on 5 matching bases. This CDR3 region has 14 residues. Trimming pared 0 bases from V and 2 bases from J, leaving 7 bases between. The germline V gene has CDR1 MNHNY and CDR2 SVGAGI (reference sequence).

The V and J genes are TRBV28 and TRBJ1-1; 7 bases align to TRBD1. V shed 7 bases, J shed 0 bases, and the junction held 5 bases outside the gene matches. Germline values: CDR1 MDHEN, CDR2 SYDVKM. The CDR3 runs 14 residues. CDR3 sequence reads: CASTGTGVNTEAFF. The DNA for the CDR3 is TGTGCCAGCACCGGAACAGGGGTGAACACTGAAGCTTTCTTT.

J is TRBJ2-6 and V is TRBV7-9; 7 nucleotides match TRBD1. Germline CDR1 reads SEHNR; CDR2 reads FQNEAQ (reference sequence). V lost 1 base, J lost 3 bases, and 9 bases stayed unmatched. The CDR3 is made up of 18 amino acids. For the CDR3, the DNA is TGTGCCAGCAGCTTAGGTATAGGGGGCGGAGGTGGGGCCAACGTCCTGACTTTC. It yields the protein CASSLGIGGGGGANVLTF.

This clone has at least ten counts. J is TRBJ2-5 and V is TRBV6-5; 11 nucleotides align to TRBD1. The CDR3 contains 14 residues. The V and J ends lost 5 bases and 4 bases, in that order; junction bases with no gene match: 3. Germline-derived CDR1 and CDR2 are MNHEY and SVGAGI. This CDR3 is CASSEDRGRETQYF. As DNA, the CDR3 is TGTGCCAGCAGTGAGGACAGGGGGCGAGAGACCCAGTACTTC.

This chain joins TRBV5-1 and TRBJ1-4; 7 nucleotides agree with TRBD1. Trimming removed 4 bases from V and 5 bases from J; junction bases left unmatched: 5. The CDR3 loop spans 14 amino acids. Germline CDR1 is SGHRS and CDR2 is YFSETQ. The CDR3 nucleotides are TGCGCCAGCAGCGCCCAGGGGGTGAATGAAAAACTGTTTTTT. It translates to CASSAQGVNEKLFF.

The chain has TRBV7-2 and TRBJ2-1; D possibly corresponds to TRBD2 (6 bases). Deletions cut 1 base from V and 9 bases from J, with 16 bases between. Germline-derived CDR1 and CDR2 are SGHTA and FQGNSA. CDR3 length: 15 amino acids. The CDR3 nucleotides are TGTGCCAGCAGCTTAGGTAATTCGGGGGAGGCTGAGCAGTTCTTC. It encodes CASSLGNSGEAEQFF. Together with reference TRBV7-2 and TRBJ2-1, the CDR3 gives the full variable domain: GAGVSQSPSNKVTEKGKDVELRCDPISGHTALYWYRQSLGQGLEFLIYFQGNSAPDKSGLPSDRFSAERTGGSVSTLTIQRTQQEDSAVYLCASSLGNSGEAEQFFGPGTRLTVL.

This clone came up once. The V gene is TRBV19, the J gene TRBJ2-2, with TRBD2 as a possible D gene (5 bases). The CDR3 extends over 14 amino acids. Germline-derived CDR1 and CDR2 are LNHDA and SQIVND (reference sequence). Trimming stripped 4 bases from V and 3 bases from J, with 9 bases between. The CDR3 sequence: CASSRGPDTGELFF. As DNA, the CDR3 is TGTGCCAGTAGTAGAGGGCCTGACACCGGGGAGCTGTTTTTT.

The CDR3 nucleotides read TGTGCCAGCAGTTTAGGGGGCGGCCGGGTCCTACAGTACTTC. Amino acid sequence: CASSLGGGRVLQYF. This chain connects TRBV27 to TRBJ2-5; D possibly corresponds to TRBD1 (6 bases). V shed 2 bases and J shed 11 bases, with 18 bases lying between them. This CDR3 has 14 residues. Germline CDR1 reads MNHEY; CDR2 reads SMNVEV (reference sequence).

V is TRBV27 and J is TRBJ2-6; D is unresolved. Trimming pared 5 bases from V and 0 bases from J, leaving 8 bases between. Germline CDR1 reads MNHEY; CDR2 reads SMNVEV (reference sequence). There are 15 residues in the CDR3. CDR3 sequence (DNA): TGTGCCAGCAGTCCTTTTTTCTCTGGGGCCAACGTCCTGACTTTC. It encodes CASSPFFSGANVLTF.

The chain recombines TRBV27 with TRBJ2-7; either TRBD1 or TRBD2 may fit D (5 bases each). The V and J ends lost 2 bases and 3 bases respectively, with 14 bases between them. The CDR3 has 15 amino acids. Germline V CDR1 and CDR2: MNHEY, SMNVEV (reference sequence). The CDR3 DNA reads TGTGCCAGCAGTTTACGTGAGGGGCTGGTCTACGAGCAGTACTTC. As protein: CASSLREGLVYEQYF.

The chain combines TRBV5-1 with TRBJ2-1; D ambiguous. The germline V gene encodes CDR1 SGHRS and CDR2 YFSETQ. The CDR3 is 14 residues long. V gave up 4 bases and J gave up 1 base, with 9 bases separating them. For the CDR3, the DNA is TGCGCCAGCAGCACGGGTCATTCCTACAATGAGCAGTTCTTC. This translates into CASSTGHSYNEQFF. Based on the CDR3 plus reference TRBV5-1 and TRBJ2-1, the full variable domain is KAGVTQTPRYLIKTRGQQVTLSCSPISGHRSVSWYQQTPGQGLQFLFEYFSETQRNKGNFPGRFSGRQFSNSRSEMNVSTLELGDSALYLCASSTGHSYNEQFFGPGTRLTVL.

This clone was observed many times. The gene calls are TRBV29-1 and TRBJ2-7; possible D gene TRBD2, 5 bases. The CDR3 totals 14 residues. Trimming stripped 6 bases from V and 3 bases from J, with 18 bases between. The germline V gene has CDR1 SQVTM and CDR2 ANQGSEA. The CDR3 DNA is TGCAGCGTCTCGGACGGGAAACTTAGCTACGAGCAGTACTTC. Its protein product is CSVSDGKLSYEQYF.

The chain employs TRBV28 and TRBJ1-1, with D possibly being TRBD1 (6 bases). The CDR3 runs to 15 residues. Germline V gene sequence: CDR1 MDHEN, CDR2 SYDVKM. V gave up 2 bases and J gave up 0 bases, with 10 bases separating them. The DNA of the CDR3 is TGTGCCAGCAGTTTAATTCAGGGGATGAACACTGAAGCTTTCTTT. Translation: CASSLIQGMNTEAFF.